The sequence of this T cell receptor (beta chain) was determined in a study of cytomegalovirus exposure and HLA in healthy donors. Study-wide findings and caveats: Owing to their indistinguishability, certain V segments, notably TRBV6-2 and TRBV6-3, were excluded. Later findings reportedly placed an Asian-associated ancestry cluster below the approximately 670-donor mean for N-insertions. When analyzed later, a missense DCLRE1C variant was found to be linked to TCR beta V- and J-gene trimming.

PCR was performed using 60 Vbeta and 13 Jbeta primers. The method was immunoSEQ multiplex PCR; TCRdb's version includes in-frame clones alone and lacks a portion of them. The sample carries 100,000 or so clones, roughly 79% recorded once. Worth noting for this clone: Its matching antigen is unknown.

Germline V gives CDR1 SGHRS, CDR2 YFSETQ. Trimming cost V 2 bases and J 4 bases; bases outside gene matches: 3. This CDR3 spans 14 amino acids. The sequence was collected from a man aged 35-49 years in good health and CMV-seronegative. V usage is TRBV5-1 and J usage is TRBJ2-7, with 10 bases matching TRBD1. The sequenced sample was PBMCs. The CDR3 nucleotides are TGCGCCAGCAGCTTTTGGACAGGGGGGTACGAGCAGTACTTC. Amino acids: CASSFWTGGYEQYF.